The rows below give T cell receptor beta chains drawn from one sample of a study of prognosis after radiotherapy for stage I lung cancer. TCRdb passed the multiplex PCR reads through MiXCR, listing each CDR3 protein once. This repertoire shows about 14,000 distinct CDR3 sequences, about 57% found once; its top ten account for about 25%. This specimen was PBMCs, taken before or after stereotactic body radiation therapy (not recorded which). The origin of the receptors is a donor aged 50 or older with non-small cell lung cancer. The conserved cysteine and the conserved F or W are not part of the CDR3 here. D genes are given only for firm matches. Clone size is not always given. Where it is, it says once, few, many or a class for expanded clones.

TRBD2,TRBJ2-1,.,TRBV11-3,ASISIAGGLDEQF
TRBD2,TRBJ2-2,.,TRBV7-3,ASSGLRLAGRTGELF
.,TRBJ2-2,.,TRBV11-2,ASSLGLDGTGELF
.,TRBJ2-3,.,TRBV7-2,ASSLLGSTDTQY
TRBD1,TRBJ2-3,many,TRBV20-1,SAYLQGAETDTQY
.,TRBJ2-1,.,TRBV5-1,ASSLGGRLTYNEQF
TRBD1,TRBJ2-7,many,TRBV18,ASSPGTAITYEQY
.,TRBJ2-7,.,TRBV7-2,ASSLAKRTDHEQY
.,TRBJ1-2,.,TRBV27,ASTPGSPYGYT
.,TRBJ2-5,many,TRBV18,ASSDLDQETQY
.,TRBJ2-2,.,TRBV11-2,ASSFSTCANTGELF
.,TRBJ2-2,few,TRBV6-1,ASSRSSRELF
.,TRBJ2-2,.,TRBV6-4,ASTGSGVTGELF
.,TRBJ1-5,.,TRBV2,ASSTDSSQPQH
.,TRBJ2-6,.,TRBV12-3/TRBV12-4,ASRTGSGSGANVLT
TRBD2,TRBJ2-2,medium-sized,TRBV7-3,ASSPAGGSGELF
TRBD1,TRBJ2-7,many,TRBV10-3,AISGDRGYEQY
.,TRBJ2-1,.,TRBV7-3,ASSLMGMRNEQF
.,TRBJ1-6,.,TRBV7-9,ASSLQDYNSPLH
.,TRBJ1-2,few,TRBV28,ASSHVGGTGTPFTDYGYT
.,TRBJ2-2,once,TRBV6-1,ASTLRRGSTGELF
.,TRBJ1-1,.,TRBV11-2,ASSSTAILGTEAF
.,TRBJ2-1,once,TRBV19,ASSNPVLGFGSYNEQF
TRBD2,TRBJ2-1,.,TRBV19,SSSITSGNYNEQF
TRBD1,TRBJ2-7,.,TRBV6-2/TRBV6-3,ATSPYRGRPAVPY
TRBD2,TRBJ2-2,medium-sized,TRBV7-8,ASSFTSGTGELF
TRBD2,TRBJ2-3,.,TRBV6-1,ASSPRGASTDTQY
TRBD1,TRBJ2-3,once,TRBV24-1,ATGTGSQDTQY
.,TRBJ1-1,.,TRBV6-1,ASRLGGNTEAF
.,TRBJ2-7,.,TRBV5-1,ASSLGGGAGAERY
.,TRBJ2-1,many,TRBV12-3/TRBV12-4,ASSKEFRSYNEQF
TRBD2,TRBJ2-5,many,TRBV20-1,SARSSGRTETQY
TRBD2,TRBJ2-2,medium-sized,TRBV27,ASASVGLAGVTGELF
.,TRBJ2-6,.,TRBV7-3,ARWEGGWANVLT
.,TRBJ1-2,.,TRBV3-1,ASSQGANGYT
.,TRBJ2-7,medium-sized,TRBV6-1,ASSEMYEQY
TRBD2,TRBJ2-6,.,TRBV7-2,ASSPGLAGVGANVLT
TRBD2,TRBJ2-7,.,TRBV28,ASSSPGLAGSYEQY
.,TRBJ1-5,once,TRBV10-3,AISVLAVHQPQH